This T cell receptor beta chain was profiled in a study of CD8 T cells in Susac syndrome. This clonotype appeared once. V was pared by 4 bases and J by 0 bases, with 15 bases between. The V gene's germline CDR1 is LNHDA and CDR2 SQIVND (reference sequence). The CDR3 is 16 amino acids. The RNA input was about 0.5 to 1 ug, and it was reverse transcribed with random hexamers. The method of amplification for TCR beta CDR3 was immunoSEQ multiplex PCR, covering 54 Vbeta and 13 Jbeta. TCRdb reprocessed the immunoSEQ multiplex PCR reads with MiXCR, giving one entry per CDR3 protein. The sample holds hundreds of thousands of distinct CDR3 sequences, roughly 90% seen once.

Sequencing input: CD8+ T cells from PBMCs. The TCR originated in a human donor with multiple sclerosis. The chain combines TRBV19 with TRBJ1-1, with D unresolved. The CDR3 DNA follows: TGTGCCAGTAGTACCCAACGAAGGACCTTGAACACTGAAGCTTTCTTT. This encodes CASSTQRRTLNTEAFF.